A selection of T cell receptor beta chains follows, all from one sample in a study of B cell selection in AIRE deficiency. TCRdb's table, derived via immunoSEQ multiplex PCR, lists solely in-frame clones and lacks some. The sample has tens of thousands of clones; about 93% are singletons. The sequenced material came from CD4+CD25+ Tregs sorted from PBMCs. All receptors come from a human donor in good health. Each CDR3 is given with its conserved first and last residue. A D gene is named only where the DNA matches it firmly. Not every row has a clone size; where given, it reads once, few, many or a size class.

.	.	TRBV7-9	TRBJ2-7	TGTGCCAGCAGCTTAGGGTCCGGGCCCTACGAGCAGTACTTC	CASSLGSGPYEQYF
.	.	TRBV6-6	TRBJ1-1	TGTGCCAGCAGTTATTCCCGAATCGGGGGGGACACTGAAGCTTTCTTT	CASSYSRIGGDTEAFF
.	TRBD2	TRBV4-2	TRBJ2-1	TGTGCCAGCAGCCCCACTAGCGGGGGGGCCTACAATGAGCAGTTCTTC	CASSPTSGGAYNEQFF
.	.	TRBV28	TRBJ1-1	TGTGCCAGCAGCCGGGGACATATGAACACTGAAGCTTTCTTT	CASSRGHMNTEAFF
.	TRBD1	TRBV29-1	TRBJ1-1	TGCAGCGTGCCGGGACAGCTGAACACTGAAGCTTTCTTT	CSVPGQLNTEAFF
once	.	TRBV7-3	TRBJ2-7	TGTGCCAGCAGAGAGGGACGGAGGAGCGAGCAGTACTTC	CASREGRRSEQYF
.	TRBD2	TRBV2	TRBJ2-1	TGTGCCAGCAGTGATCCGGGACTAGCTTACAATGAGCAGTTCTTC	CASSDPGLAYNEQFF
.	TRBD2	TRBV5-1	TRBJ2-5	TGCGCCAGCAGCGGTGGACTAGCGGTCAACCAAGAGACCCAGTACTTC	CASSGGLAVNQETQYF
.	.	TRBV2	TRBJ1-2	TGTGCCAGCAGTGAAGACAGGGCGGGGGGCTACACCTTC	CASSEDRAGGYTF
.	TRBD1	TRBV6-6	TRBJ1-2	TGTGCCAGCAGCCGGGGACAGGGTTATGGCTACACCTTC	CASSRGQGYGYTF
.	.	TRBV5-4	TRBJ2-2	TGTGCCAGCAGCACACAGGGTACCGGGGAGCTGTTTTTT	CASSTQGTGELFF
.	.	TRBV19	TRBJ1-1	TGTGCCAGTAGATTCAACCGGGGCCTGAGGTCCACTGAAGCTTTCTTT	CASRFNRGLRSTEAFF
.	.	TRBV2	TRBJ1-2	TGTGCCAGCAGTGTTGGAGGTTGGGAGTTTGGCTACACCTTC	CASSVGGWEFGYTF